A single sample gave rise to the 6 T cell receptor beta chains below, sequenced in a study of identical twins. TCRdb re-derived calls from the 5' RACE reads in MiXCR, one entry per CDR3 protein. The sample holds approximately 220,000 distinct CDR3 sequences; approximately 8.3% are singletons and the top ten take about 1.9%. This sample was also put to use in a study of yellow fever vaccine responses in identical twins.

The sample consisted of memory (CD45RO+) T cells sorted from blood. These receptors all come from a woman under 30 in good health.

This clonotype was counted between two and nine times. The chain carries TRBV7-8 and TRBJ2-2, with D possibly matching TRBD1 (6 bases). Germline loops: CDR1 SGHVS, CDR2 FQNEAQ. This CDR3 comprises 16 residues. V was trimmed by 0 bases and J by 7 bases, leaving 15 bases between them. As DNA, the CDR3 is TGTGCCAGCAGCTTAGCGGCAGGGGCTGGAGGCGGGGAGCTGTTTTTT. It is translated as CASSLAAGAGGGELFF.

This clonotype has at least ten counts. The chain employs TRBV6-5 and TRBJ1-1, with no clear D. Germline CDR1 is MNHEY and CDR2 is SVGAGI. Trimming removed 6 bases from V and 3 bases from J, with 14 bases in between. The CDR3 sequence is 14 residues long. The DNA for the CDR3 is TGTGCCAGCAGGTACCGGGGAAGAGACACTGAAGCTTTCTTT. Its translation: CASRYRGRDTEAFF.

This clonotype was seen only a few times. The chain recombines TRBV20-1 with TRBJ1-2, with 7 bases matching TRBD1. Trimming cost V 3 bases and J 8 bases; bases outside gene matches: 15. CDR3 length equals 15 residues. CDR1 DFQATT and CDR2 SNEGSKA come from the germline V gene (reference sequence). DNA for the CDR3: TGCAGTGCTAGTTCTTCGGGACAGCGATTGAGCGGCTACACCTTC. Translated: CSASSSGQRLSGYTF.

In this sample, this clonotype turned up many times. The chain recombines TRBV20-1 with TRBJ2-6; D ambiguous. Germline V gives CDR1 DFQATT, CDR2 SNEGSKA (reference sequence). CDR3 size: 13 residues. V lost 2 bases, J lost 2 bases, and 4 bases lay in between. CDR3: CSARRPGANVLTF. CDR3 DNA: TGCAGTGCTAGACGTCCTGGGGCCAACGTCCTGACTTTC.

The gene calls are TRBV7-3 and TRBJ2-3, with 8 bases aligning to TRBD1. V gave up 4 bases and J gave up 0 bases; unmatched junction bases: 9. This CDR3 comprises 17 residues. Germline assignment: CDR1 SGHTA and CDR2 FQGTGA. The CDR3, as DNA: TGTGCCAGCAGCTCCCAGGGGGCTAAGTCTAGCACAGATACGCAGTATTTT. It is translated as CASSSQGAKSSTDTQYF.

This clonotype appeared many times. The rearrangement uses TRBV18 and TRBJ2-2, with D unclear. Germline assignment: CDR1 KGHSH and CDR2 LQKENI. V was shortened by 4 bases and J by 1 base, with 4 bases between the two germline ends. The CDR3 consists of 13 residues. This CDR3 reads CASSQENTGELFF. The CDR3 DNA reads TGTGCCAGCTCACAGGAGAACACCGGGGAGCTGTTTTTT.